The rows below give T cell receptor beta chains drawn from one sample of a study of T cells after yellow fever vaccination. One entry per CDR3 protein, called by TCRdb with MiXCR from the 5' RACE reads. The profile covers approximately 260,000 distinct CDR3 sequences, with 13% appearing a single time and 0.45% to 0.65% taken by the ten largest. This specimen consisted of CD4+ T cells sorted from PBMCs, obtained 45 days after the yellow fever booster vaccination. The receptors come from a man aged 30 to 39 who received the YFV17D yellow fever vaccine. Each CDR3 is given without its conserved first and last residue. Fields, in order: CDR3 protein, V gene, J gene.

CDR3aa: ASSQMGTKSETQY
v_gene: TRBV3-1
j_gene: TRBJ2-5

CDR3aa: ASSFLRGTGELF
v_gene: TRBV13
j_gene: TRBJ2-2

CDR3aa: ASSYLGLAAHTDTQY
v_gene: TRBV6-2/TRBV6-3
j_gene: TRBJ2-3

CDR3aa: ASKNNRGPEGETQY
v_gene: TRBV6-1
j_gene: TRBJ2-5

CDR3aa: ASSDSYGYT
v_gene: TRBV2
j_gene: TRBJ1-2

CDR3aa: AWKTSSGTYTYEQY
v_gene: TRBV30
j_gene: TRBJ2-7

CDR3aa: ASSLATESYEQY
v_gene: TRBV7-2
j_gene: TRBJ2-7

CDR3aa: ASSPWTGELF
v_gene: TRBV6-5
j_gene: TRBJ2-2

CDR3aa: ASRGSWTRVEQY
v_gene: TRBV6-1
j_gene: TRBJ2-7

CDR3aa: SARRTGQRANTGELF
v_gene: TRBV20-1
j_gene: TRBJ2-2

CDR3aa: ASSWGLAGAGEQF
v_gene: TRBV12-3/TRBV12-4
j_gene: TRBJ2-1

CDR3aa: ASSQVGNQPQH
v_gene: TRBV25-1
j_gene: TRBJ1-5

CDR3aa: ASSLVGQIYEQY
v_gene: TRBV12-3/TRBV12-4
j_gene: TRBJ2-7

CDR3aa: SARDLAASRPYEQY
v_gene: TRBV20-1
j_gene: TRBJ2-7

CDR3aa: ASSLTSGRGHEQY
v_gene: TRBV7-2
j_gene: TRBJ2-7

CDR3aa: ASSTTSGRPNSYNEQF
v_gene: TRBV7-6
j_gene: TRBJ2-1

CDR3aa: ASSVLGQFTDTQY
v_gene: TRBV9
j_gene: TRBJ2-3

CDR3aa: ASSHSRGNQPQH
v_gene: TRBV7-8
j_gene: TRBJ1-5

CDR3aa: SVLRGYEQY
v_gene: TRBV29-1
j_gene: TRBJ2-7

CDR3aa: ASSQASGGELF
v_gene: TRBV4-3
j_gene: TRBJ2-2

CDR3aa: SATQTPGETQY
v_gene: TRBV20-1
j_gene: TRBJ2-5

CDR3aa: ASSVDASRVPEQF
v_gene: TRBV9
j_gene: TRBJ2-1

CDR3aa: ATSDFNGPGELF
v_gene: TRBV24-1
j_gene: TRBJ2-2

CDR3aa: SVTWGRDQPQH
v_gene: TRBV29-1
j_gene: TRBJ1-5

CDR3aa: ASSYRNEQF
v_gene: TRBV12-3/TRBV12-4
j_gene: TRBJ2-1

CDR3aa: ASSLAQNIQY
v_gene: TRBV7-8
j_gene: TRBJ2-4

CDR3aa: ASRYAGTGELF
v_gene: TRBV12-3/TRBV12-4
j_gene: TRBJ2-2

CDR3aa: SAPPAGQTNYEQY
v_gene: TRBV20-1
j_gene: TRBJ2-7

CDR3aa: ASSHGEDSYEQY
v_gene: TRBV3-1
j_gene: TRBJ2-7

CDR3aa: SASWRGETQY
v_gene: TRBV20-1
j_gene: TRBJ2-5

CDR3aa: ASRTGEGELF
v_gene: TRBV6-6
j_gene: TRBJ2-2

CDR3aa: ASSPLSMGSGSGANVLT
v_gene: TRBV18
j_gene: TRBJ2-6

CDR3aa: SARGELTSYEQY
v_gene: TRBV20-1
j_gene: TRBJ2-7

CDR3aa: ASSPLRSTGELF
v_gene: TRBV7-9
j_gene: TRBJ2-2

CDR3aa: ASSPASRVNTGELF
v_gene: TRBV18
j_gene: TRBJ2-2

CDR3aa: SARVPALNTGELF
v_gene: TRBV20-1
j_gene: TRBJ2-2

CDR3aa: ASSPGLAGVEQY
v_gene: TRBV7-2
j_gene: TRBJ2-7

CDR3aa: ASSFDRHTEAF
v_gene: TRBV12-3/TRBV12-4
j_gene: TRBJ1-1

CDR3aa: SARYPGYGYT
v_gene: TRBV20-1
j_gene: TRBJ1-2

CDR3aa: ASSFAPNTGELF
v_gene: TRBV7-2
j_gene: TRBJ2-2

CDR3aa: ASIRKTSGRETQY
v_gene: TRBV2
j_gene: TRBJ2-5

CDR3aa: ASSRTGTLNTGELF
v_gene: TRBV3-1
j_gene: TRBJ2-2

CDR3aa: ASSEGTGDGYT
v_gene: TRBV25-1
j_gene: TRBJ1-2

CDR3aa: ASSSAGRETQY
v_gene: TRBV6-6
j_gene: TRBJ2-5

CDR3aa: ASKQGTDTQY
v_gene: TRBV7-8
j_gene: TRBJ2-3

CDR3aa: ASSLWDRVYEQY
v_gene: TRBV28
j_gene: TRBJ2-7

CDR3aa: SARLDRGLGGYT
v_gene: TRBV20-1
j_gene: TRBJ1-2

CDR3aa: ASSYFERQPQH
v_gene: TRBV6-2/TRBV6-3
j_gene: TRBJ1-5

CDR3aa: ASMAGRGFTDTQY
v_gene: TRBV7-2
j_gene: TRBJ2-3

CDR3aa: ASSLVPTDYEQY
v_gene: TRBV7-2
j_gene: TRBJ2-7

CDR3aa: ASSQEGSAEAF
v_gene: TRBV4-3
j_gene: TRBJ1-1

CDR3aa: ASSRRSSETQY
v_gene: TRBV7-9
j_gene: TRBJ2-5

CDR3aa: ASSQELGTSGYT
v_gene: TRBV3-1
j_gene: TRBJ1-2